Each of the 32 T cell receptor beta chains below was sequenced from the same sample in a study of blood T cell repertoires in COVID-19. Assay used: immunoSEQ multiplex PCR; TCRdb lists only in-frame clones, some missing. The sample consists of approximately 270,000 clones, 70% to 90% of them appearing once. Sequencing was performed on PBMCs or T cells enriched from blood (not recorded which). Receptors were obtained from a woman between 50 and 59 years old who had recovered from COVID-19.

The J gene is TRBJ2-1, the V gene TRBV15; TRBD1 agrees at 7 bases. With 0 bases clipped from V and 3 bases from J, the junction kept 2 bases outside the gene matches. Germline V lookup: CDR1 LNHNV, CDR2 YYDKDF (reference sequence). The CDR3 totals 15 residues. In nucleotides, the CDR3 is TGTGCCACCAGCAGAGATGGGACAGACTACAATGAGCAGTTCTTC. This sequence encodes CATSRDGTDYNEQFF. The variable domain in full, with the rest retrieved from reference TRBV15 and TRBJ2-1, is DAMVIQNPRYQVTQFGKPVTLSCSQTLNHNVMYWYQQKSSQAPKLLFHYYDKDFNNEADTPDNFQSRRPNTSFCFLDIRSPGLGDTAMYLCATSRDGTDYNEQFFGPGTRLTVL.

The chain links TRBV12-3 or TRBV12-4 to TRBJ2-4; D ambiguous. The CDR3 loop spans 12 amino acids. The V gene lost 6 bases and the J gene lost 7 bases, with 10 bases spanning the gap. The CDR3 nucleotides read TGTGCCAGCAGCGAACTAAATAACATTCAGTACTTC. Residues: CASSELNNIQYF.

V usage is TRBV4-1 and J usage is TRBJ2-1, with D possibly TRBD2 on 5 matching bases. V lost 0 bases and J 4 bases, leaving 10 bases between the germline ends. Germline lookup yields CDR1 MGHRA and CDR2 YSYEKL. The CDR3 has 15 residues. CDR3 DNA: TGCGCCAGCAGCCAAGAAGCTAGGACTTACAATGAGCAGTTCTTC. It specifies CASSQEARTYNEQFF.

The CDR3 nucleotides read TGCGCCAGCAGCTTGGCAGGGTGGGATGAGCAGTTCTTC. Its translation: CASSLAGWDEQFF. The chain combines TRBV5-1 with TRBJ2-1, with D possibly being TRBD1 (5 bases). The V gene lost 0 bases and the J gene lost 8 bases, with 9 bases spanning the gap. The CDR3 is made up of 13 amino acids. Germline loops: CDR1 SGHRS, CDR2 YFSETQ.

The chain links TRBV27 to TRBJ1-2, with 9 bases fitting TRBD1. This CDR3 has 15 amino acids. Losses at the gene ends were 4 bases for V and 3 bases for J; bases not matched to a gene: 6. Germline V gene sequence: CDR1 MNHEY, CDR2 SMNVEV (reference sequence). The CDR3 DNA reads TGTGCCAGCAGTTCTGGACAGGGGCCTTACTATGGCTACACCTTC. Protein sequence: CASSSGQGPYYGYTF.

The genes are TRBV6-5 and TRBJ2-7; 13 nucleotides line up with TRBD2. V lost 7 bases to trimming and J lost 2 bases; unmatched junction nucleotides: 5. Germline CDR1 MNHEY, CDR2 SVGAGI. The CDR3 spans 15 residues. As DNA, the CDR3 is TGTGCCAGCACCTCCGGACTAGCGGGAGCCTACGAGCAGTACTTC. Protein: CASTSGLAGAYEQYF.

V usage is TRBV2 and J usage is TRBJ2-1, with D maybe TRBD2 (6 bases). CDR3 length: 18 residues. Per the germline V gene, CDR1 is SNHLY and CDR2 is FYNNEI. V was clipped by 9 bases and J by 2 bases, with 26 bases between them. The chain's CDR3 is CARGESTGGTPPYNEQFF. The CDR3 DNA reads as TGTGCCAGAGGGGAGAGTACTGGCGGGACCCCACCCTACAATGAGCAGTTCTTC.

This chain uses TRBV4-1 with TRBJ1-2, with 10 bases aligning to TRBD1. The CDR3 has 15 residues. V lost 5 bases, J lost 4 bases, and 7 bases stayed unmatched. Germline CDR1 and CDR2: MGHRA and YSYEKL. CDR3 nucleotides: TGCGCCAGCAGCTGGGGACAGGGGTCCGCCTATGGCTACACCTTC. Translated: CASSWGQGSAYGYTF.

This chain joins TRBV5-4 and TRBJ2-1; D may be TRBD1 (6 bases). Trimming stripped 4 bases from V and 8 bases from J, with 16 bases between. Germline CDR1 reads SGHNT; CDR2 reads YYREEE (reference sequence). This CDR3 has 14 amino acids. The CDR3 region is CASSRPDRIDEQFF. The CDR3 DNA follows: TGTGCCAGCAGCCGACCCGACAGGATCGATGAGCAGTTCTTC. Variable domain in full (rest from reference TRBV5-4 and TRBJ2-1): ETGVTQSPTHLIKTRGQQVTLRCSSQSGHNTVSWYQQALGQGPQFIFQYYREEENGRGNFPPRFSGLQFPNYSSELNVNALELDDSALYLCASSRPDRIDEQFFGPGTRLTVL.

The chain combines TRBV28 with TRBJ1-1; D call uncertain. Trimming removed 8 bases from V and 4 bases from J, with 11 bases in between. The germline CDR1 and CDR2 sequences are MDHEN and SYDVKM. The CDR3 contains 12 residues. The CDR3 spells CASYVGSTEAFF. CDR3 bases: TGTGCCAGCTACGTGGGGAGCACTGAAGCTTTCTTT.

This chain joins TRBV7-2 and TRBJ1-1; D might be TRBD1 (6 bases). V shed 3 bases and J shed 1 base, with 15 bases lying between them. In germline, CDR1 is SGHTA, CDR2 FQGNSA. The CDR3 is 16 residues long. The CDR3 is CASSFRETGGNTEAFF. CDR3 DNA sequence: TGTGCCAGCAGCTTTAGGGAGACAGGAGGGAACACTGAAGCTTTCTTT.

In its sample, this clone was seen once. This chain joins TRBV7-8 and TRBJ1-5, with unresolved D. Germline V gene lookup returns CDR1 SGHVS and CDR2 FQNEAQ. This CDR3 has 17 amino acids. V was shortened by 1 base and J by 0 bases, with 13 bases between the two germline ends. The CDR3 bases are TGTGCCAGCAGCTTAGAAAGCCGGGGATATAGCAATCAGCCCCAGCATTTT. Translating gives CASSLESRGYSNQPQHF.

This chain links TRBV4-1 with TRBJ2-2; 13 bases align to TRBD2. Germline V gene lookup returns CDR1 MGHRA and CDR2 YSYEKL. The V segment lost 4 bases and the J segment 6 bases; nucleotides outside the gene matches: 5. This CDR3 spans 16 amino acids. The CDR3 nucleotides are TGCGCCAGCAGCCGGGGACTAGCGGGATTCGCCGGGGAGCTGTTTTTT. It specifies CASSRGLAGFAGELFF.

V is TRBV7-9 and J is TRBJ2-7, with D possibly TRBD1 on 6 matching bases. V lost 5 bases to trimming and J lost 6 bases, with 14 bases between them. Germline V lookup: CDR1 SEHNR, CDR2 FQNEAQ (reference sequence). The CDR3 spans 13 residues. CDR3 nucleotides: TGTGCCAGCAGCCCAAGGGGACAAACCGAGCAGTACTTC. Protein product: CASSPRGQTEQYF.

This clone has only a few counts. V and J are TRBV28 and TRBJ1-4; 11 bases agree with TRBD1. V shed 2 bases and J 8 bases; nucleotides not matched to a gene: 7. This CDR3 region has 16 residues. Per the germline V gene, CDR1 is MDHEN and CDR2 is SYDVKM. CDR3 nucleotides: TGTGCCAGCAGTTTAACCCCGGACAGGGGGCGAGAAAAACTGTTTTTT. Its translation is CASSLTPDRGREKLFF.

The rearrangement uses TRBV4-1 and TRBJ2-6, with 8 bases aligning to TRBD2. V trimming: 0 bases; J trimming: 0 bases; junction bases outside the gene matches: 13. The CDR3 is made up of 21 amino acids. Germline values: CDR1 MGHRA, CDR2 YSYEKL. CDR3 nucleotide sequence: TGCGCCAGCAGCCAAGATTTGGTTGCGGGGGGCCGACTCTCTGGGGCCAACGTCCTGACTTTC. Translated: CASSQDLVAGGRLSGANVLTF.

The chain couples TRBV3-1 (or the pseudogene TRBV3-2) to TRBJ2-7; D remains unclear. Germline V gene sequence: CDR1 LGHDT, CDR2 YNNKEL (reference sequence). This CDR3 contains 14 residues. Trimming stripped 2 bases from V and 2 bases from J, with 10 bases between. CDR3 bases: TGTGCCAGCAGCCAACAAAAGCAAACCTACGAGCAGTACTTC. Translated: CASSQQKQTYEQYF.

The rearrangement uses TRBV9 and TRBJ2-7, with 9 bases lining up with TRBD1. V gave up 3 bases and J gave up 2 bases; unmatched junction bases: 3. This CDR3 contains 14 residues. From germline, CDR1 is SGDLS and CDR2 YYNGEE. CDR3 sequence reads: CASSGDRVPYEQYF. DNA of the CDR3: TGTGCCAGCAGCGGGGACAGGGTGCCCTACGAGCAGTACTTC.

The chain employs TRBV7-9 and TRBJ2-3; no clear D gene. From germline, CDR1 is SEHNR and CDR2 FQNEAQ (reference sequence). The V end lost 0 bases, the J end lost 0 bases, and 4 bases lay between the germline ends. The CDR3 totals 14 residues. CDR3 in DNA: TGTGCCAGCAGCTTAGCGGCCAGCACAGATACGCAGTATTTT. Encoded protein: CASSLAASTDTQYF.

V usage is TRBV29-1 and J usage is TRBJ1-1, with D unclear. The length of the CDR3 is 11 residues. Germline CDR1 reads SQVTM; CDR2 reads ANQGSEA. V gave up 7 bases and J gave up 0 bases, with 6 bases separating them. As DNA, the CDR3 is TGCAGCGGTCAGATGAACACTGAAGCTTTCTTT. Protein product: CSGQMNTEAFF.

This chain joins TRBV19 and TRBJ1-5, with 9 bases aligning to TRBD1. CDR1 LNHDA and CDR2 SQIVND come from the germline V gene (reference sequence). CDR3 size: 15 residues. Trimming at V came to 4 bases and at J to 6 bases, leaving 7 bases not matched to a gene. This CDR3 reads CASSTGTGFGQPQHF. CDR3 coding DNA: TGTGCCAGTAGTACCGGGACAGGGTTCGGTCAGCCCCAGCATTTT. The variable domain in full, with the rest retrieved from reference TRBV19 and TRBJ1-5, is DGGITQSPKYLFRKEGQNVTLSCEQNLNHDAMYWYRQDPGQGLRLIYYSQIVNDFQKGDIAEGYSVSREKKESFPLTVTSAQKNPTAFYLCASSTGTGFGQPQHFGDGTRLSIL.

This clone was seen a few times. The chain recombines TRBV30 with TRBJ1-2; D remains ambiguous. Germline lookup yields CDR1 GTSNPN and CDR2 SVGIG (reference sequence). The CDR3 covers 12 residues. V lost 1 base to trimming and J lost 4 bases, with 7 bases between them. This CDR3 is CAWSGQTYGYTF. Written as DNA, the CDR3 is TGTGCCTGGAGTGGACAAACCTATGGCTACACCTTC.

The chain has TRBV10-2 and TRBJ2-5, with TRBD1 identical over 8 bases. CDR3 length: 17 amino acids. Germline values: CDR1 WSHSY, CDR2 SAAADI. The V gene end was trimmed by 2 bases and the J gene end by 1 base; junction bases not matched to a gene: 9. In DNA, the CDR3 is TGCGCCAGCAGTGAGCCTGGGACAGGAGAACTCCAAGAGACCCAGTACTTC. It specifies CASSEPGTGELQETQYF.

The CDR3 loop reads CSVWDRGQSTF. CDR3 sequence (DNA): TGCAGCGTGTGGGACAGGGGTCAGTCCACCTTC. The chain combines TRBV29-1 with TRBJ1-2, with TRBD1 identical over 10 bases. The CDR3 sequence is 11 residues long. Germline CDR1 and CDR2: SQVTM and ANQGSEA. With V trimmed by 6 bases and J by 13 bases, 8 bases remained unmatched.

The chain joins TRBV2 to TRBJ2-1; 11 bases agree with TRBD2. The CDR3 runs 15 residues. CDR1 SNHLY and CDR2 FYNNEI come from the germline V gene. The V and J ends lost 3 bases and 11 bases, in that order; junction bases with no gene match: 9. The CDR3 loop is CASSESSGRAGKQFF. DNA for the CDR3: TGTGCCAGCAGTGAGAGTAGCGGGAGGGCAGGCAAGCAGTTCTTC.

This chain joins TRBV19 and TRBJ2-1; the match to TRBD2 covers 9 bases. The germline V gene has CDR1 LNHDA and CDR2 SQIVND (reference sequence). The V and J ends lost 3 bases and 5 bases, in that order; junction bases with no gene match: 11. The CDR3 runs 17 residues. The CDR3 is CASSILLAGEGNNEQFF. The DNA of the CDR3 is TGTGCCAGTAGTATCTTGTTAGCGGGAGAAGGTAACAATGAGCAGTTCTTC. Using reference TRBV19 and TRBJ2-1 for the parts outside the CDR3, the full variable domain is DGGITQSPKYLFRKEGQNVTLSCEQNLNHDAMYWYRQDPGQGLRLIYYSQIVNDFQKGDIAEGYSVSREKKESFPLTVTSAQKNPTAFYLCASSILLAGEGNNEQFFGPGTRLTVL.

The V gene is TRBV24-1, the J gene TRBJ1-6; tentatively, D is TRBD1 (5 bases). Germline CDR1 and CDR2: KGHDR and SFDVKD. The ends were cut back, 8 bases at V and 5 bases at J, with 12 bases in the middle. The CDR3 is 14 residues long. The CDR3 DNA follows: TGTGCCACCAACTTGGGGCTAGATAATTCACCCCTCCACTTT. It encodes CATNLGLDNSPLHF.

This chain connects TRBV27 to TRBJ2-3; tentative D call: TRBD1 (6 bases). Deletions cut 3 bases from V and 4 bases from J, with 14 bases between. In germline, CDR1 is MNHEY, CDR2 SMNVEV (reference sequence). CDR3 size: 15 residues. This CDR3 is CASSFPNRAPDTQYF. Here the CDR3 DNA reads TGTGCCAGCAGTTTTCCGAACAGGGCTCCAGATACGCAGTATTTT.

The genes are TRBV28 and TRBJ1-2, with 9 bases identical to TRBD1. Germline CDR1 MDHEN, CDR2 SYDVKM. This CDR3 spans 13 amino acids. J gave up 4 bases and V 5 bases, and 2 bases lay outside the gene matches. The CDR3 DNA follows: TGTGCCAGCAGTGGACAGGGGATCTATGGCTACACCTTC. Residues: CASSGQGIYGYTF.

The J gene is TRBJ2-2, the V gene TRBV19; a weak D match, TRBD1 (6 bases). The CDR3 length is 13 residues. Trimming removed 6 bases at V and 6 bases at J, with 11 bases between. Looked up from germline, CDR1 is LNHDA and CDR2 is SQIVND (reference sequence). The CDR3 bases are TGTGCCAGTAGCACTGACAGGTCCGGGGAGCTGTTTTTT. This codes for CASSTDRSGELFF.

This clone was picked up one time. CDR3 sequence reads: CASGSGQNIGYTF. As DNA, the CDR3 is TGTGCCAGCGGTTCTGGGCAAAACATCGGCTACACCTTC. This chain links TRBV9 with TRBJ1-2; D is unresolved. The CDR3 contains 13 residues. The germline V and J ends were trimmed by 7 bases and 8 bases, with 18 bases remaining between them. Germline V lookup: CDR1 SGDLS, CDR2 YYNGEE.

This sequence joins TRBV7-9 and TRBJ1-5, with a tentative D call TRBD1 (5 bases). Trimming pared 0 bases from V and 4 bases from J, leaving 16 bases between. This CDR3 is built from 17 residues. The germline CDR1 and CDR2 sequences are SEHNR and FQNEAQ (reference sequence). This chain's CDR3 is CASSLAGVVGANQPQHF. For the CDR3, the DNA is TGTGCCAGCAGCTTAGCTGGGGTGGTTGGGGCAAATCAGCCCCAGCATTTT.